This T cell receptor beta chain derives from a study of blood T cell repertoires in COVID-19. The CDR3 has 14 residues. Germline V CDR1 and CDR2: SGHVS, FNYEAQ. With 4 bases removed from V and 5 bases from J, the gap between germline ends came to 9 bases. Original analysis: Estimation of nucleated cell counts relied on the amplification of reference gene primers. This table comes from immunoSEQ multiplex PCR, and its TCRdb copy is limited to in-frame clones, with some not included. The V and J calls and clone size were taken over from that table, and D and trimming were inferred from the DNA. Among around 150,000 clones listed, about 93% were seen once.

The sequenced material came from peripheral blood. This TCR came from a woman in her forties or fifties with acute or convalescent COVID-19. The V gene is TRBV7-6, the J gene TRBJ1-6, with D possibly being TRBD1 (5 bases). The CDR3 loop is CASSSARDNSPLHF. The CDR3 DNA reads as TGTGCCAGCAGCTCGGCCAGGGATAATTCACCCCTCCACTTT.